The next 14 T cell receptor beta chains were all read from a single sample in a study of OX40 agonist ivuxolimab in advanced cancers. Clones were read by immunoSEQ multiplex PCR, and TCRdb kept only the in-frame ones, dropping some. This sample has some 86,000 clones; roughly 94% occur once, and the top ten carry 8.5% to 10%. The material sequenced was CD4+ or CD8+ T cells sorted from blood, taken in a trial of the OX40 agonist ivuxolimab. These receptors were collected from an adult with an advanced solid tumor such as melanoma, head and neck, liver or kidney cancer.

This clone was recorded only once. V usage is TRBV6-5 and J usage is TRBJ2-1; D remains ambiguous. CDR1 MNHEY and CDR2 SVGAGI come from the germline V gene. This CDR3 contains 13 residues. V was cut by 2 bases and J by 8 bases, with 10 bases left in between. In nucleotides, the CDR3 is TGTGCCAGCAGTTACGGCGTCGAGGATGAGCAGTTCTTC. Its protein is CASSYGVEDEQFF.

The chain joins TRBV19 to TRBJ2-1, with a tentative D call TRBD2 (6 bases). Germline assignment: CDR1 LNHDA and CDR2 SQIVND (reference sequence). The CDR3 spans 13 residues. Trimming took 5 bases from V and 4 from J, leaving 9 bases between them. CDR3 DNA sequence: TGTGCCAGTAGTCCAGGGACTTACAATGAGCAGTTCTTC. Its protein is CASSPGTYNEQFF.

The rearrangement joins TRBV4-3 to TRBJ2-5; 10 bases match TRBD1. Germline trimming cut 0 bases from V and 4 bases from J; bases unmatched to any gene: 14. Germline V gene data show CDR1 as LGHNA and CDR2 as YSLEER. The CDR3 consists of 19 residues. CDR3 amino acids: CASSQDYRVRDRGRETQYF. DNA for the CDR3: TGCGCCAGCAGCCAAGATTACCGCGTCCGTGACAGGGGGCGAGAGACCCAGTACTTC.

This sequence joins TRBV11-2 and TRBJ2-7; 7 nucleotides match TRBD2. The CDR3 totals 18 residues. V was pared by 2 bases and J by 0 bases, with 13 bases of the junction left unmatched. CDR1 is SGHAT and CDR2 is FQNNGV in the germline V gene. This CDR3 reads CASSLPGSTSQNSYEQYF. CDR3 DNA: TGTGCCAGCAGCTTACCCGGCTCGACTAGCCAAAACTCCTACGAGCAGTACTTC.

This clone was counted a single time. This chain joins TRBV5-5 and TRBJ1-5, with D possibly matching TRBD1 (5 bases). V lost 0 bases and J lost 6, with 7 bases in between. The CDR3 spans 13 residues. Germline CDR1 is SGHKS and CDR2 is YYEKEE (reference sequence). Here the CDR3 reads CASSLDGGQPQHF. The CDR3 DNA reads TGTGCCAGCAGCTTGGACGGGGGTCAGCCCCAGCATTTT. The full variable domain, completed using reference TRBV5-5 and TRBJ1-5, is DAGVTQSPTHLIKTRGQQVTLRCSPISGHKSVSWYQQVLGQGPQFIFQYYEKEERGRGNFPDRFSARQFPNYSSELNVNALLLGDSALYLCASSLDGGQPQHFGDGTRLSIL.

This clone was counted between two and nine times. V and J are TRBV28 and TRBJ2-7, with 11 bases that match TRBD1. The CDR3 is made up of 13 amino acids. Losses at the gene ends were 5 bases for V and 5 bases for J; bases not matched to a gene: 2. The germline V gene has CDR1 MDHEN and CDR2 SYDVKM. The DNA for the CDR3 is TGTGCCAGCAGTGGACAGGGGGCAAACGAGCAGTACTTC. It codes for CASSGQGANEQYF.

The rearrangement joins TRBV2 to TRBJ2-1, with D possibly being TRBD1 or TRBD2 (5 bases each). The CDR3 runs 14 residues. Germline V gene sequence: CDR1 SNHLY, CDR2 FYNNEI. V lost 7 bases and J lost 4, with 14 bases in between. CDR3 region: CASTGTGAYNEQFF. Written as DNA, the CDR3 is TGTGCCAGCACCGGGACCGGGGCTTACAATGAGCAGTTCTTC.

The rearrangement links TRBV7-9 to TRBJ1-1; D remains unclear. The germline V gene encodes CDR1 SEHNR and CDR2 FQNEAQ (reference sequence). The CDR3 has 10 residues. Here the CDR3 reads CGTEWTEAFF. CDR3 DNA sequence: TGTGGGACCGAGTGGACTGAAGCTTTCTTT.

V and J are TRBV7-2 and TRBJ1-1; TRBD1 might be the D (5 bases). CDR1 SGHTA and CDR2 FQGNSA come from the germline V gene. V lost 0 bases to trimming and J lost 0 bases, with 23 bases between them. This CDR3 comprises 20 residues. Here the CDR3 DNA reads TGTGCCAGCAGCTTAGCCCATGACGGGAGGAGAACAGGTATGAACACTGAAGCTTTCTTT. It is translated as CASSLAHDGRRTGMNTEAFF. Full variable domain (outside the CDR3, taken from reference TRBV7-2 and TRBJ1-1): GAGVSQSPSNKVTEKGKDVELRCDPISGHTALYWYRQSLGQGLEFLIYFQGNSAPDKSGLPSDRFSAERTGGSVSTLTIQRTQQEDSAVYLCASSLAHDGRRTGMNTEAFFGQGTRLTVV.

The chain uses TRBV7-2 and TRBJ2-1, with 8 positions matching TRBD1. CDR3 length equals 15 residues. Germline CDR1 is SGHTA and CDR2 is FQGNSA. V was pared by 5 bases and J by 2 bases, with 5 bases of the junction left unmatched. The CDR3 DNA is TGTGCCAGCAGCCCGGACAGGGTAACCTACAATGAGCAGTTCTTC. Translating it yields CASSPDRVTYNEQFF.

The V gene is TRBV19, the J gene TRBJ2-3; D call uncertain. Between the trimmed V and J ends, which lost 5 bases and 2 bases, there was a span of 11 bases. This CDR3 is built from 14 residues. CDR1 is LNHDA and CDR2 is SQIVND in the germline V gene (reference sequence). In nucleotides, the CDR3 is TGTGCCAGTAGTTGGCTGGGAATCACAGATACGCAGTATTTT. Its protein product is CASSWLGITDTQYF.

This chain joins TRBV7-6 and TRBJ2-7, with 10 bases matching TRBD2. Germline loops: CDR1 SGHVS, CDR2 FNYEAQ. Germline trimming cut 5 bases from V and 2 bases from J; bases unmatched to any gene: 9. The CDR3 has 16 residues. This CDR3 reads CASSLAPGLAPYEQYF. The CDR3 region has the DNA TGTGCCAGCAGCCTCGCACCGGGACTAGCGCCCTACGAGCAGTACTTC.

The chain links TRBV6-6 to TRBJ2-7; D gene ambiguous. With 0 bases removed from V and 6 bases from J, the gap between germline ends came to 9 bases. Germline CDR1 is MNHNY and CDR2 is SVGAGI (reference sequence). This CDR3 has 13 residues. The CDR3 bases are TGTGCCAGCAGTTACTCTTCTCAGAGCGAGCAGTACTTC. Protein: CASSYSSQSEQYF.

The V and J genes are TRBV6-6 and TRBJ2-3; 7 bases agree with TRBD2. V shed 2 bases, J shed 4 bases, and the junction held 3 bases outside the gene matches. The CDR3 is made up of 14 amino acids. Per germline, CDR1 MNHNY and CDR2 SVGAGI (reference sequence). The CDR3, as DNA: TGTGCCAGCAGTTACACGGGGGGACCAGATACGCAGTATTTT. Translated, it gives CASSYTGGPDTQYF.